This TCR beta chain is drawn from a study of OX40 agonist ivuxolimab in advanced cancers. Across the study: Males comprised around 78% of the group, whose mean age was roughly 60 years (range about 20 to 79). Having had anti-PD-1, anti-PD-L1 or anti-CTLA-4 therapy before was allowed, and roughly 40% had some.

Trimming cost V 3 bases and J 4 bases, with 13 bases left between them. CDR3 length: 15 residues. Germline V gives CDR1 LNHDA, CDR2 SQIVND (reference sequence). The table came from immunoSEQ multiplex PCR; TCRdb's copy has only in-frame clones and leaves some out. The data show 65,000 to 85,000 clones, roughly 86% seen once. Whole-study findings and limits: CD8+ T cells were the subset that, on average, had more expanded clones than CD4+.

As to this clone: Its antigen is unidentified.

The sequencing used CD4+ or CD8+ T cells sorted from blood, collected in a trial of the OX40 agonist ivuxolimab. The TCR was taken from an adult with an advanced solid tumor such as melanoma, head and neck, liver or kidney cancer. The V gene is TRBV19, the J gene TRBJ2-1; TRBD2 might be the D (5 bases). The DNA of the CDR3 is TGTGCCAGTAGTATTGTGGGAGTAGTATACAATGAGCAGTTCTTC. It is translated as CASSIVGVVYNEQFF.